The 10 T cell receptor beta chains reported below all come from one sample, sequenced in a study of blood T cell repertoires in COVID-19. TCRdb's table, derived via immunoSEQ multiplex PCR, lists solely in-frame clones and lacks some. The sample includes 130,000 to 150,000 clones, more than 75% of them seen just once. The source material was PBMCs or T cells enriched from blood (not recorded which). These receptors all stem from a woman aged 30 to 39 with acute COVID-19.

This clone appeared a few times. Other nucleotide sequences in the sample specify the same CDR3. The chain combines TRBV10-3 with TRBJ1-2; 8 positions agree with TRBD1. The germline V gene has CDR1 ENHRY and CDR2 SYGVKD. This CDR3 is built from 14 residues. The junction had 4 bases not matched to a gene; V was cut back by 3 bases and J by 4 bases. The CDR3 nucleotides are TGTGCCATCAGTGAATCAGACAGGGGCTATGGCTACACCTTC. The encoded protein is CAISESDRGYGYTF.

The chain uses TRBV6-2 or TRBV6-3 and TRBJ2-7; no reliable D call. Trimming pared 2 bases from V and 5 bases from J, leaving 10 bases between. Germline V gene lookup returns CDR1 MNHEY and CDR2 SVGEGT. The CDR3 covers 13 residues. CDR3 sequence (DNA): TGTGCCAGCAGTTACCGTGACATTCACGAGCAGTACTTC. Its protein product is CASSYRDIHEQYF.

The CDR3 here is CASSERTEVQPQHF. The CDR3 region has the DNA TGTGCCAGCAGTGAACGGACGGAGGTTCAGCCCCAGCATTTT. V and J are TRBV2 and TRBJ1-5; D is unclear. The length of the CDR3 is 14 residues. Per germline, CDR1 SNHLY and CDR2 FYNNEI. Trimming took off 2 bases at V and 6 bases at J, with 11 bases between the two ends. Using reference TRBV2 and TRBJ1-5 for the parts outside the CDR3, the full variable domain is EPEVTQTPSHQVTQMGQEVILRCVPISNHLYFYWYRQILGQKVEFLVSFYNNEISEKSEIFDDQFSVERPDGSNFTLKIRSTKLEDSAMYFCASSERTEVQPQHFGDGTRLSIL.

The CDR3 sequence is CASRPTGASPLHF. The DNA for the CDR3 is TGTGCCAGCAGACCAACAGGGGCTTCACCCCTCCACTTT. The chain couples TRBV28 to TRBJ1-6; 7 bases line up with TRBD1. V was clipped by 6 bases and J by 9 bases; unmatched bases: 5. The CDR3 consists of 13 residues. The germline gives CDR1 MDHEN, CDR2 SYDVKM.

This chain connects TRBV27 to TRBJ1-5; 7 positions match TRBD1. The CDR3 loop spans 17 amino acids. V was clipped by 5 bases and J by 0 bases; unmatched bases: 10. Germline V gives CDR1 MNHEY, CDR2 SMNVEV (reference sequence). CDR3 sequence (DNA): TGTGCCAGCAGTCCGTTGACAGGGATTAATAGCAATCAGCCCCAGCATTTT. Amino acids: CASSPLTGINSNQPQHF.

V is TRBV5-1 and J is TRBJ2-3, with D hard to call. Trimming took 2 bases from V and 2 from J, leaving 6 bases between them. The CDR3 is 13 amino acids. Per the germline V gene, CDR1 is SGHRS and CDR2 is YFSETQ. CDR3: CASSLISTDTQYF. The CDR3 nucleotides read TGCGCCAGCAGCTTAATCTCCACAGATACGCAGTATTTT.

This sequence joins TRBV6-1 and TRBJ2-2, with 10 bases that match TRBD2. V dropped 3 bases and J dropped 4; count of bases not matched to a gene: 2. The CDR3 runs to 15 residues. Germline V gives CDR1 MNHNS, CDR2 SASEGT. DNA of the CDR3: TGTGCCAGCAGTGACAGCGGGAGGGCCACCGGGGAGCTGTTTTTT. Translated: CASSDSGRATGELFF.

The chain recombines TRBV27 with TRBJ2-7, with no clear D. The CDR3 length is 13 residues. V lost 2 bases, J lost 3 bases, and 8 bases lay in between. Per the germline V gene, CDR1 is MNHEY and CDR2 is SMNVEV (reference sequence). CDR3 DNA: TGTGCCAGCAGTTTACGGGTAGACTACGAGCAGTACTTC. Its translation: CASSLRVDYEQYF.

V usage is TRBV3-1 (or the pseudogene TRBV3-2) and J usage is TRBJ1-6; the D gene is possibly TRBD1 (5 bases). Trimming cost V 1 base and J 8 bases, with 12 bases left between them. The germline CDR1 and CDR2 sequences are LGHDT and YNNKEL (reference sequence). CDR3 length: 15 residues. The chain's CDR3 is CASSQGVGVHSPLHF. CDR3 bases: TGTGCCAGCAGCCAAGGGGTAGGGGTCCATTCACCCCTCCACTTT.

The chain carries TRBV15 and TRBJ1-2; perhaps TRBD1 as D (5 bases). Germline V gene lookup returns CDR1 LNHNV and CDR2 YYDKDF (reference sequence). The CDR3 runs to 15 residues. Trimming removed 0 bases at V and 4 bases at J, with 12 bases between. CDR3 loop: CATSRDGGSGYGYTF. CDR3 coding DNA: TGTGCCACCAGCAGAGATGGGGGTAGCGGCTATGGCTACACCTTC.